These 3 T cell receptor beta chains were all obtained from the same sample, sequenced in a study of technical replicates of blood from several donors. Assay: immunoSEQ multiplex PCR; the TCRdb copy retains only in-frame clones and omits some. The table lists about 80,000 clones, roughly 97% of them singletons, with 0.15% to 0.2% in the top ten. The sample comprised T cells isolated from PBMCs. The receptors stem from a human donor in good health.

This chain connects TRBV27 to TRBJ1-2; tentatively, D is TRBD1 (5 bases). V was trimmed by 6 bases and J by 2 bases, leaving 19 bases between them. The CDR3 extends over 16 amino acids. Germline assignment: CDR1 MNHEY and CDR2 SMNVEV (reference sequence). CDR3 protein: CASSPNPRQPNYGYTF. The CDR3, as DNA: TGTGCCAGCAGCCCCAACCCCCGACAGCCAAACTATGGCTACACCTTC.

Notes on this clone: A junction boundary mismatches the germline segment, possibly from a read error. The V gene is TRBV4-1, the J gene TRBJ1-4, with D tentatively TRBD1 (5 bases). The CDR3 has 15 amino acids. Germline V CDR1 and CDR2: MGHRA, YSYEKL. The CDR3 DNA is TGCGCCAGCAGTCAAGAAGGGGCAAGTAATGAAAAACTGTTTTTT. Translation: CASSQEGASNEKLFF.

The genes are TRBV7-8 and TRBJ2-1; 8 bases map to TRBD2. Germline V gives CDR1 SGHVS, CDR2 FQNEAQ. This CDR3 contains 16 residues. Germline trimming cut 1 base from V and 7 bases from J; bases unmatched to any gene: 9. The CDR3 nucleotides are TGTGCCAGCAGCTTAGGTTTGGCTAGCGGGCTTAATGAGCAGTTCTTC. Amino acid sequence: CASSLGLASGLNEQFF.